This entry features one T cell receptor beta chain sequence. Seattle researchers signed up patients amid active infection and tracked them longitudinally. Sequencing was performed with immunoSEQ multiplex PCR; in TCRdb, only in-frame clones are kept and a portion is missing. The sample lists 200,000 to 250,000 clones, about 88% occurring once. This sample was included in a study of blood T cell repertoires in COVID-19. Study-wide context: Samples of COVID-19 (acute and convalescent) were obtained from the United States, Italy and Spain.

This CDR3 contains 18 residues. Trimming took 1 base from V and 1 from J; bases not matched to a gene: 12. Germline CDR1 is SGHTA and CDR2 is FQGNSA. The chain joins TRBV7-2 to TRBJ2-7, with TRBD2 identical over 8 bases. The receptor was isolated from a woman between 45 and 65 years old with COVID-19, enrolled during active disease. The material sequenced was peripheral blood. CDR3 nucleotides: TGTGCCAGCAGCTTAGGGGGGGGACTAGTAAGCTCTTCCTACGAGCAGTACTTC. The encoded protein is CASSLGGGLVSSSYEQYF.